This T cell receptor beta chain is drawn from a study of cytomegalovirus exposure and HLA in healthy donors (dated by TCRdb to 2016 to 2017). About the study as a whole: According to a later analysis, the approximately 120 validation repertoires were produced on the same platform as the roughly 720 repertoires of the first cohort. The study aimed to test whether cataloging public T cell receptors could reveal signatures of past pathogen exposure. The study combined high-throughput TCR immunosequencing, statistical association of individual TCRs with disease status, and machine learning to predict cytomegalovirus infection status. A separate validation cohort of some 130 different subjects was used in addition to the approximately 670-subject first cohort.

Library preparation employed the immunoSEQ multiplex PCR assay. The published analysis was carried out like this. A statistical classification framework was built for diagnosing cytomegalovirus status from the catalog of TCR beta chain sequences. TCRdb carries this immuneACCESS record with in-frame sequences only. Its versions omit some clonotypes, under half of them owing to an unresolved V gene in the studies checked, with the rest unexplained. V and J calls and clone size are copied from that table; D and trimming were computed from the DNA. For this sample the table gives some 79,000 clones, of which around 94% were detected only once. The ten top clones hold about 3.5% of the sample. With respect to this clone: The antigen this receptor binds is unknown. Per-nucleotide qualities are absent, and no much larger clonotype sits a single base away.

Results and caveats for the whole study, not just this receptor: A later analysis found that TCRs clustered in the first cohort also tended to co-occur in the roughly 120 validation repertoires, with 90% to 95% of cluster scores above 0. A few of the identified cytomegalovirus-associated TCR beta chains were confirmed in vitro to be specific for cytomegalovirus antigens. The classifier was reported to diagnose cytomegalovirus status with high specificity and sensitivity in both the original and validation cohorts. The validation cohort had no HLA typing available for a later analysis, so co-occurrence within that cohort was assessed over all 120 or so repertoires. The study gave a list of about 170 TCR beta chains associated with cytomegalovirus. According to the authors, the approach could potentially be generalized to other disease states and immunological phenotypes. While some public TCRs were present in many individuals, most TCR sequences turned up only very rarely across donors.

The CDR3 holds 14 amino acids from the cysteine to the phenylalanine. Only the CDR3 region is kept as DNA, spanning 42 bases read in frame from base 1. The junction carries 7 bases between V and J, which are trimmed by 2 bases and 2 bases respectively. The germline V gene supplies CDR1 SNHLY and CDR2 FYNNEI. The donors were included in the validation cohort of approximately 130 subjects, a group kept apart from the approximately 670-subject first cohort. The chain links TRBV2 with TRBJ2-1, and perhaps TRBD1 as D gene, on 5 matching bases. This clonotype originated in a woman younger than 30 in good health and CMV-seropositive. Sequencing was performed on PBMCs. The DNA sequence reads TGTGCCAGCAGTGAATTAGGGGCCTACAATGAGCAGTTCTTC. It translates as CASSELGAYNEQFF.